These 15 T cell receptor beta chains originate from one sample sequenced in a study of T cells after yellow fever vaccination (dated by TCRdb to between 2017 and 2020). Library prep was done by 5' RACE. The sequencer was an Illumina HiSeq 2500. TCRdb reran the public reads through fastp at Q25 and MiXCR, keeping productive beta chains. Entries that share a CDR3 protein sequence are merged under the most common genes and DNA. The sample table contains about 230,000 distinct CDR3 sequences; only one count was recorded for roughly 6.8% of them. 0.85% to 1.2% of the sample is taken by the ten largest. Read against the paper, the sample's treatment or condition label means: live attenuated yellow fever vaccine strain. Sample: CD4+ T cells sorted from PBMCs, taken on the day of the yellow fever booster vaccination. These receptors were collected from a man younger than 45 who received the YFV17D yellow fever vaccine.

The chain is built from TRBV5-1 and TRBJ2-5, with 13 bases that match TRBD2. Trimming cost V 5 bases and J 4 bases; bases outside gene matches: 5. Germline assignment: CDR1 SGHRS and CDR2 YFSETQ. CDR3 length: 15 residues. For the CDR3, the DNA is TGCGCCAGCAGACCGGGACTAGCGGGAACAGAGACCCAGTACTTC. This codes for CASRPGLAGTETQYF.

This clonotype was counted many times. The rearrangement uses TRBV6-5 and TRBJ2-1, with 7 positions matching TRBD2. The CDR3 consists of 15 residues. Germline V gives CDR1 MNHEY, CDR2 SVGAGI. The V and J ends lost 4 bases and 4 bases, in that order; junction bases with no gene match: 7. CDR3 nucleotide sequence: TGTGCCAGCAGTTGGGGGGGTAGCGGGTACAATGAGCAGTTCTTC. It specifies CASSWGGSGYNEQFF.

This clonotype was observed many times. The CDR3 DNA reads as TGTGCCAGCGGGTCCCATCCCAACAATGAGCAGTTCTTC. Amino acids: CASGSHPNNEQFF. The chain employs TRBV2 and TRBJ2-1; D uncertain. This CDR3 is 13 amino acids long. Germline CDR1 reads SNHLY; CDR2 reads FYNNEI. V was pared by 8 bases and J by 5 bases, with 13 bases between.

This clonotype occurred a few times. The chain couples TRBV5-4 to TRBJ2-1, with 7 positions matching TRBD1. V was pared by 4 bases and J by 6 bases, with 13 bases of the junction left unmatched. Per germline, CDR1 SGHNT and CDR2 YYREEE (reference sequence). The CDR3 sequence is 16 residues long. CDR3 sequence: CASSLNRGGGFNEQFF. The CDR3 DNA follows: TGTGCCAGCAGCCTCAACAGGGGTGGAGGTTTCAATGAGCAGTTCTTC.

This clonotype showed up many times. The genes are TRBV3-1 and TRBJ2-3; D is unresolved. CDR1 LGHDT and CDR2 YNNKEL come from the germline V gene (reference sequence). V lost 1 base, J lost 1 base, and 12 bases lay in between. The CDR3 length is 16 residues. The CDR3 is CASSQVRIAGTDTQYF. The CDR3 bases are TGTGCCAGCAGCCAAGTCCGGATTGCGGGCACAGATACGCAGTATTTT.

With respect to this clonotype: Without the conserved terminal phenylalanine or tryptophan, this CDR3 likely stems from a read error. In DNA, the CDR3 is TGTGCCAGTACCAGTACGCGGAGCGGAGAGACCCAGTACCTC. Its protein product is CASTSTRSGETQYL. The chain employs TRBV7-9 and TRBJ2-5, with D possibly matching TRBD2 (5 bases). The V and J ends lost 9 bases and 4 bases respectively, with 18 bases between them. The CDR3 loop spans 14 amino acids. The germline V gene has CDR1 SEHNR and CDR2 FQNEAQ (reference sequence).

This chain joins TRBV5-8 and TRBJ2-5; D is unresolved. The V gene lost 2 bases and the J gene lost 1 base, with 12 bases spanning the gap. This CDR3 is built from 15 residues. Germline loops: CDR1 SGHTS, CDR2 YDEGEE. The CDR3 DNA reads TGTGCCAGCAGCTTCACTTGGGCCTCCCAAGAGACCCAGTACTTC. This gives the protein CASSFTWASQETQYF.

This clonotype appeared a few times. The chain combines TRBV9 with TRBJ2-2, with D tentatively TRBD1 or TRBD2 (5 bases each). The V end lost 0 bases, the J end lost 5 bases, and 20 bases lay between the germline ends. The V gene's germline CDR1 is SGDLS and CDR2 YYNGEE. The CDR3 consists of 18 residues. This CDR3 reads CASSVEVGRTFGTGELFF. The CDR3 DNA reads TGTGCCAGCAGCGTAGAAGTGGGACGGACCTTTGGGACCGGGGAGCTGTTTTTT. Looking up the rest from reference TRBV9 and TRBJ2-2 gives the full variable domain: DSGVTQTPKHLITATGQRVTLRCSPRSGDLSVYWYQQSLDQGLQFLIQYYNGEERAKGNILERFSAQQFPDLHSELNLSSLELGDSALYFCASSVEVGRTFGTGELFFGEGSRLTVL.

This clonotype was observed a handful of times. The rearrangement uses TRBV27 and TRBJ1-1; possible D gene TRBD1, 6 bases. Germline CDR1 reads MNHEY; CDR2 reads SMNVEV (reference sequence). The CDR3 is 18 amino acids. Trimming shortened V by 6 bases and J by 1 base, and 24 bases separated the two germline ends. CDR3 sequence: CASRKGVGPIRGNTEAFF. As DNA, the CDR3 is TGTGCCAGCAGGAAGGGGGTCGGACCAATTAGAGGGAACACTGAAGCTTTCTTT.

This clonotype was detected ten times or more. The chain is built from TRBV7-9 and TRBJ1-2; D gene ambiguous. The CDR3 has 13 residues. V gave up 5 bases and J gave up 0 bases, with 7 bases separating them. The V gene's germline CDR1 is SEHNR and CDR2 FQNEAQ (reference sequence). The CDR3 is CASSPDANYGYTF. As DNA, the CDR3 is TGTGCCAGCAGCCCAGATGCTAACTATGGCTACACCTTC.

This clonotype was found a few times. This chain joins TRBV7-2 and TRBJ2-7; D is uncertain. The CDR3 spans 16 residues. The germline V gene has CDR1 SGHTA and CDR2 FQGNSA. Trimming removed 1 base from V and 1 base from J, with 14 bases in between. The CDR3 bases are TGTGCCAGCAGCTTAGGGCCCCCACAAGAATCCTACGAGCAGTACTTC. This gives the protein CASSLGPPQESYEQYF.

This chain uses TRBV14 with TRBJ1-2; D ambiguous. Per germline, CDR1 SGHDN and CDR2 FVKESK. This CDR3 contains 12 residues. Trimming cost V 1 base and J 4 bases, with 4 bases left between them. The CDR3 coding sequence is TGTGCCAGCAGCCAAGTGTCCTATGGCTACACCTTC. Translating it yields CASSQVSYGYTF.

This clonotype has just a few counts. The rearrangement links TRBV20-1 to TRBJ2-7; 7 nucleotides agree with TRBD2. The CDR3 has 14 amino acids. CDR1 and CDR2 (germline): DFQATT, SNEGSKA (reference sequence). V gave up 0 bases and J gave up 7 bases; unmatched junction bases: 9. As DNA, the CDR3 is TGCAGTGCTAGAGATTGGGCGGGAGCTCAAGAGCAGTACTTC. Its translation: CSARDWAGAQEQYF.

J is TRBJ2-7 and V is TRBV6-2 or TRBV6-3; tentatively, D is TRBD2 (6 bases). The CDR3 is made up of 16 amino acids. In germline, CDR1 is MNHEY, CDR2 SVGEGT. Trimming pared 6 bases from V and 4 bases from J, leaving 22 bases between. CDR3 coding DNA: TGTGCCAGCAGCTACACGACCGCCGGGACTCTGTACGAGCAGTACTTC. Residues: CASSYTTAGTLYEQYF.

This clonotype was picked up many times. The V and J genes are TRBV16 and TRBJ2-1; 7 positions agree with TRBD1. The CDR3 has 17 residues. V trimming: 3 bases; J trimming: 4 bases; junction bases outside the gene matches: 12. CDR1 is KGHSY and CDR2 is FQNENV in the germline V gene. The CDR3 sequence is CASSHPIIGTAYNEQFF. The CDR3 nucleotides are TGTGCCAGCAGCCATCCAATCATCGGGACAGCTTACAATGAGCAGTTCTTC.